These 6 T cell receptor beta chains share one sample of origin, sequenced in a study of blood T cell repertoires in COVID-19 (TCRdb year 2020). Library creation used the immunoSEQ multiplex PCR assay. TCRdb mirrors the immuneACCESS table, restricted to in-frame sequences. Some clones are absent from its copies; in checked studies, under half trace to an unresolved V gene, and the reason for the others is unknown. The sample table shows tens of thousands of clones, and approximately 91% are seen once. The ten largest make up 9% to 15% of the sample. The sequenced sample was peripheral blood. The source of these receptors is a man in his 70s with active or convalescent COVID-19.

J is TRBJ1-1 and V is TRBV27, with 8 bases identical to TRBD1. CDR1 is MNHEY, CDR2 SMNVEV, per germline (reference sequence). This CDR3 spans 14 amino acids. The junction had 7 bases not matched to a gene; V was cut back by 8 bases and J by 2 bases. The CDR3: CASLRTGRNTEAFF. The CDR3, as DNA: TGTGCCAGCTTACGGACAGGGAGAAACACTGAAGCTTTCTTT.

The CDR3: CASSPGTTNTGELFF. The CDR3 nucleotides are TGTGCCAGCAGTCCCGGGACAACGAACACCGGGGAGCTGTTTTTT. The J gene is TRBJ2-2, the V gene TRBV28, with a possible D match to TRBD1 (6 bases). Trimming removed 5 bases at V and 0 bases at J, with 10 bases between. Germline CDR1 reads MDHEN; CDR2 reads SYDVKM. The CDR3 is 15 amino acids.

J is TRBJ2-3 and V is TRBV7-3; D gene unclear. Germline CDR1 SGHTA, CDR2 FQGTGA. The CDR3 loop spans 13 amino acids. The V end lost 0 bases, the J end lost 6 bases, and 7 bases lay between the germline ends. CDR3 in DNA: TGTGCCAGCAGCTTAACCGGGTACGATACGCAGTATTTT. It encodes CASSLTGYDTQYF. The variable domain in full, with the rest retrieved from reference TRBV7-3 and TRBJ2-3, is GAGVSQTPSNKVTEKGKYVELRCDPISGHTALYWYRQSLGQGPEFLIYFQGTGAADDSGLPNDRFFAVRPEGSVSTLKIQRTERGDSAVYLCASSLTGYDTQYFGPGTRLTVL.

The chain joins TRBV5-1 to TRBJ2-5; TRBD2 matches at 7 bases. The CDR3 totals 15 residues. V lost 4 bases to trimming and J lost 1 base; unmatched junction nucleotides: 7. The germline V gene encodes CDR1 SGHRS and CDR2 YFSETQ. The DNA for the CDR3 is TGCGCCAGCAGCCTCGCCGGGACTACCCAAGAGACCCAGTACTTC. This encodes CASSLAGTTQETQYF.

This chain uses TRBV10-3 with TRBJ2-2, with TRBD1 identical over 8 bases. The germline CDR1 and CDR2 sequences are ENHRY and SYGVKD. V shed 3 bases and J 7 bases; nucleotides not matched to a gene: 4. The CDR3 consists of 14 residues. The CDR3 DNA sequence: TGTGCCATCAGTGACTCAGGGGGCGGCGGGGAGCTGTTTTTT. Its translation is CAISDSGGGGELFF.

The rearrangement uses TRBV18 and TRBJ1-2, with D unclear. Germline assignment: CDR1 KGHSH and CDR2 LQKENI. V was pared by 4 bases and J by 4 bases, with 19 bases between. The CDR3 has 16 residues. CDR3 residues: CASSRSGEGGGYGYTF. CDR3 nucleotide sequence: TGTGCCAGCTCACGCTCCGGGGAAGGCGGCGGCTATGGCTACACCTTC.